Detailed here is one TCR beta chain. Its target is unknown. The nonmyeloablative bone marrow transplants came from related graft donors, with transient mixed chimerism. Unstimulated regulatory T cells (CD4+CD25+CD127-), CD4+CD25- non-regulatory cells, CD4 and CD8 cells were FACS-sorted from thawed PBMCs. Repertoires were generated with immunoSEQ multiplex PCR, while TCRdb's copy carries only in-frame clones and drops some. Of 65,000 to 85,000 clones listed, about 91% were seen once; the top ten hold roughly 1.5%. The data derive from a study of Tregs in tolerant kidney transplant recipients. Study-wide points: Tregs expanded with activated donor B cells seemed most donor-specific. The small number of patients limits these findings pending further validation. In tolerant patients, donor-specific Tregs outgrew total Tregs, suggesting antigen-driven expansion.

Looked up from germline, CDR1 is SNHLY and CDR2 is FYNNEI. V lost 7 bases, J lost 3 bases, and 4 bases stayed unmatched. The CDR3 has 13 amino acids. V and J are TRBV2 and TRBJ1-1, with 8 bases fitting TRBD1. The source material was CD4+ T cells from blood (PBMCs), sampled 24 months after the transplant. This clonotype originated in a human patient who received a combined kidney and bone marrow transplant. Some T cells may be provided by the graft donor. CDR3 region: CASKGTGDTEAFF. The CDR3, as DNA: TGTGCCAGCAAGGGGACAGGAGACACTGAAGCTTTCTTT.